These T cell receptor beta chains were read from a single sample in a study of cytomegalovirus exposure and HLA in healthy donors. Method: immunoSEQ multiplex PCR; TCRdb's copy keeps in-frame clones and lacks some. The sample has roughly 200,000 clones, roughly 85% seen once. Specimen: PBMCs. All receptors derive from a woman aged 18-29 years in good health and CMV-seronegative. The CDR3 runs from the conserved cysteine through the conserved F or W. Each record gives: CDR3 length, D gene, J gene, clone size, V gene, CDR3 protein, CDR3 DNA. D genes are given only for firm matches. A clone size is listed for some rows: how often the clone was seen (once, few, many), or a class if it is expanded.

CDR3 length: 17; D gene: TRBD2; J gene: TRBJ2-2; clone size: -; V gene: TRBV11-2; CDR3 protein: CASSSWGREGNTGELFF; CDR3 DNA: TGTGCCAGCAGCTCATGGGGCCGGGAGGGTAACACCGGGGAGCTGTTTTTT
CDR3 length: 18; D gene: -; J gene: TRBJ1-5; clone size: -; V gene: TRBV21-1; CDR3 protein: CASSKDRSSARSNQPQHF; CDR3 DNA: TGTGCCAGCAGCAAAGACAGGTCTTCGGCTAGAAGCAATCAGCCCCAGCATTTT
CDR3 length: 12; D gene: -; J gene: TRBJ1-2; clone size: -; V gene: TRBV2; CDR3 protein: CASTTRQFGYTF; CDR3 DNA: TGTGCCAGCACCACAAGACAGTTCGGCTACACCTTC
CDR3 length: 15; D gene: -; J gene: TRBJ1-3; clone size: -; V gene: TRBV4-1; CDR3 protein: CASSQEPGSGNTIYF; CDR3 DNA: TGCGCCAGCAGCCAAGAGCCGGGATCTGGAAACACCATATATTTT
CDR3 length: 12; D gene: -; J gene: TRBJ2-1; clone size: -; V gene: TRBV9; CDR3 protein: CASSGRTADLFF; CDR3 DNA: TGTGCCAGCAGCGGGAGGACAGCGGATTTGTTCTTC
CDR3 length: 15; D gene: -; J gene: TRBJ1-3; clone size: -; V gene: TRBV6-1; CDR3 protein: CASSPTALSGNTIYF; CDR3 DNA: TGTGCCAGCAGTCCGACAGCGCTCTCTGGAAACACCATATATTTT
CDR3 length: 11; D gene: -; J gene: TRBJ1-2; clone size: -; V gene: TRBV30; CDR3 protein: CAWIDGPDYTF; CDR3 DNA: TGTGCCTGGATTGATGGGCCTGACTACACCTTC
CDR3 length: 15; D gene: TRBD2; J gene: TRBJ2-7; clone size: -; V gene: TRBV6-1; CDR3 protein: CASSSGTSGDYEQYF; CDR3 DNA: TGTGCCAGCAGTTCGGGGACTAGCGGCGACTACGAGCAGTACTTC
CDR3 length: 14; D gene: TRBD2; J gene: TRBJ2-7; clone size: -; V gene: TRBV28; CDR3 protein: CASSLWAGAGEQYF; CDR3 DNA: TGTGCCAGCAGTTTATGGGCGGGAGCCGGGGAGCAGTACTTC
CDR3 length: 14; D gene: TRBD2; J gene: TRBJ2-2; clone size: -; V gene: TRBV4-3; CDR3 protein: CASSQEAGAGELFF; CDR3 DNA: TGCGCCAGCAGCCAAGAGGCGGGAGCGGGGGAGCTGTTTTTT
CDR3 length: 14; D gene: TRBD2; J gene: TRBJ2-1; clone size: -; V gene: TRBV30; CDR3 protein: CAWSPGTSLNEQFF; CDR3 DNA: TGTGCCTGGAGCCCCGGGACTAGCCTCAATGAGCAGTTCTTC
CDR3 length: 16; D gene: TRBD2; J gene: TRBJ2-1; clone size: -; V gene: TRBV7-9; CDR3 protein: CASSLVLANSYNEQFF; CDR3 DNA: TGTGCCAGCAGCTTAGTACTAGCGAACTCCTACAATGAGCAGTTCTTC
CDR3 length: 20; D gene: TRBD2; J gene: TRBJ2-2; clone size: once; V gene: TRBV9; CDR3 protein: CASSVATGTTPERATGELFF; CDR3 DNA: TGTGCCAGCAGCGTGGCTACCGGGACTACCCCAGAGAGAGCCACCGGGGAGCTGTTTTTT
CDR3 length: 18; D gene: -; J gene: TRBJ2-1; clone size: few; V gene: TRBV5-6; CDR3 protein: CASSDTGVLSGTLDEQFF; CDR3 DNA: TGTGCCAGCAGTGATACAGGGGTACTTAGCGGGACTTTGGATGAGCAGTTCTTC
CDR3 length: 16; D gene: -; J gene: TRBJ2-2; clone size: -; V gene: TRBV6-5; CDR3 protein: CASSYSFGEWTGELFF; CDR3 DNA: TGTGCCAGCAGTTACTCATTCGGGGAATGGACCGGGGAGCTGTTTTTT
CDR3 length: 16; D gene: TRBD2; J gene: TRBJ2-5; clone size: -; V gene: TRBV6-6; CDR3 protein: CASRVHPTSGQETQYF; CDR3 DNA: TGTGCCAGCAGGGTCCACCCGACTAGCGGCCAAGAGACCCAGTACTTC
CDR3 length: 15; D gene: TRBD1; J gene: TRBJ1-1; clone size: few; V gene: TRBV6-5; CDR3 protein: CASSYGTGRRTEAFF; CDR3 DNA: TGTGCCAGCAGTTACGGGACAGGGAGGAGGACTGAAGCTTTCTTT
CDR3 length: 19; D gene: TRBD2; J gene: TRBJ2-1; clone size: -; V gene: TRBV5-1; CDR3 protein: CASSPGDRAGGLTYNEQFF; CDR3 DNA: TGCGCCAGCAGCCCTGGTGATAGAGCGGGAGGACTTACCTACAATGAGCAGTTCTTC
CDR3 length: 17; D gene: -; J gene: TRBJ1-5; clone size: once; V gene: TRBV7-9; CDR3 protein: CSSSLAGGPISNQPQHF; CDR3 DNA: TGTTCCAGCAGCTTAGCCGGGGGACCGATTAGCAATCAGCCCCAGCATTTT
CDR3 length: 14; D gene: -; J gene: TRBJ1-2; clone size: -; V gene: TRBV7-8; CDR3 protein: CASSLFREGYGYTF; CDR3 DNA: TGTGCCAGCAGCTTATTCAGGGAGGGCTATGGCTACACCTTC
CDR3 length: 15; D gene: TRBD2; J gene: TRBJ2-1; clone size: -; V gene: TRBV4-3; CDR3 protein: CASSHGTSGRNEQFF; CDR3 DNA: TGCGCCAGCAGCCATGGGACTAGCGGGAGGAATGAGCAGTTCTTC
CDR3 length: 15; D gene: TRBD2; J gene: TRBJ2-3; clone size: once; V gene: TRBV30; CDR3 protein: CAFDGLADSTDTQYF; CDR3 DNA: TGTGCGTTTGATGGACTAGCGGATAGCACAGATACGCAGTATTTT
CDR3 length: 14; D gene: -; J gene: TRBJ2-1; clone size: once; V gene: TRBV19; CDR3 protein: CASSLGRGRNEQFF; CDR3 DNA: TGTGCCAGTAGTCTCGGGCGAGGGAGAAATGAGCAGTTCTTC
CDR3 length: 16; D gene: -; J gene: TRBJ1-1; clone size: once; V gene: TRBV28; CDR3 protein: CASSDFGRGGNTEAFF; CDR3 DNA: TGTGCCAGCAGTGATTTTGGGAGGGGAGGGAACACTGAAGCTTTCTTT
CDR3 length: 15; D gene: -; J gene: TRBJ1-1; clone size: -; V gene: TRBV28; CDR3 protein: CASRTETEDNAEAFF; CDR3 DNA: TGTGCCAGCAGAACAGAGACAGAAGACAACGCTGAAGCTTTCTTT
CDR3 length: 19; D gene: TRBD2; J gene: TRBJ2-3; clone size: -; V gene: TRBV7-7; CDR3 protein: CASSLPREGHQNLTDTQYF; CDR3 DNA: TGTGCTAGCAGCCTTCCGCGGGAGGGCCATCAGAACCTCACAGATACGCAGTATTTT
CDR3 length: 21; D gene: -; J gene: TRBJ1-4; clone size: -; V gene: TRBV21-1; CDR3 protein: CASALNAKAGDCYGTNEKLFF; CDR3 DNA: TGTGCCAGCGCCTTAAATGCGAAGGCAGGGGATTGTTACGGGACTAATGAAAAACTGTTTTTT
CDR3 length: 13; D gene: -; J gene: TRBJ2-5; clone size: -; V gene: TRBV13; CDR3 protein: CASSPRVPETQYF; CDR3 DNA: TGTGCCAGCAGCCCCCGGGTTCCAGAGACCCAGTACTTC
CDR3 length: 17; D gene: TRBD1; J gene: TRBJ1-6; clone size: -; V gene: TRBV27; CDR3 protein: CASSTGTGVINNSPLHF; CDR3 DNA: TGTGCCAGCAGTACCGGGACAGGGGTCATAAATAATTCACCCCTCCACTTT
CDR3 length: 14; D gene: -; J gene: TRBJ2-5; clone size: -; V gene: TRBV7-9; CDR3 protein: CASSLRQGGETQYF; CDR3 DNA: TGTGCCAGCAGCTTAAGGCAGGGGGGAGAGACCCAGTACTTC
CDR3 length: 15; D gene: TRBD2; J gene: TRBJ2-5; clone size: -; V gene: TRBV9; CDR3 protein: CASSVVASGSGTQYF; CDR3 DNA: TGTGCCAGCAGCGTAGTGGCTAGCGGGAGTGGCACCCAGTACTTC
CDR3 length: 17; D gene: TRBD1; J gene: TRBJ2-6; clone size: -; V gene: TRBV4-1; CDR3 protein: CASSHDRVNSGANVLTF; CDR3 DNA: TGCGCCAGCAGCCATGACAGGGTAAACTCTGGGGCCAACGTCCTGACTTTC
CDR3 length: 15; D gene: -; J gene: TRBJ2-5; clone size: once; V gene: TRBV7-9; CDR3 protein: CASSLVGSGLETQYF; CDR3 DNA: TGTGCCAGCAGCTTAGTGGGGTCGGGGTTAGAGACCCAGTACTTC
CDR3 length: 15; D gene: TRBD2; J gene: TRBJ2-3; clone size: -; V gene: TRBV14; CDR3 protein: CASSQLAGAGDTQYF; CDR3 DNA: TGTGCCAGCAGCCAACTAGCGGGGGCGGGAGATACGCAGTATTTT
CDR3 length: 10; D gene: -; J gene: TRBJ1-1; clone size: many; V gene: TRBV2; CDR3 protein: CASSEWRAFF; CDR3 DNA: TGTGCCAGCAGTGAATGGCGGGCTTTCTTT
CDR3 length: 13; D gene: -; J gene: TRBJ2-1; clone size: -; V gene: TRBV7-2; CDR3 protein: CASSFGVSNEQFF; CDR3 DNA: TGTGCCAGCAGCTTTGGAGTGTCCAATGAGCAGTTCTTC
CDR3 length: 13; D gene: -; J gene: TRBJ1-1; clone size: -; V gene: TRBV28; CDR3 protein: CASSFKGGTEAFF; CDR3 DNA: TGTGCCAGCAGCTTTAAGGGGGGGACTGAAGCTTTCTTT
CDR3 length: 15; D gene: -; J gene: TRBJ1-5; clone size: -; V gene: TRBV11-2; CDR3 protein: CASSFRPGSDQPQHF; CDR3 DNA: TGTGCCAGCAGCTTCCGGCCGGGGAGCGATCAGCCCCAGCATTTT
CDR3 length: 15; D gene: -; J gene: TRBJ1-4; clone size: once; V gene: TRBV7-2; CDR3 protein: CASSYTGGPNEKLFF; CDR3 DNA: TGTGCCAGCAGCTATACAGGCGGTCCTAATGAAAAACTGTTTTTT
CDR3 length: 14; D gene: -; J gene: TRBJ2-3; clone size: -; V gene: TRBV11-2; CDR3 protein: CASSLEETGDTQYF; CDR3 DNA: TGTGCCAGCAGCTTAGAGGAAACAGGAGATACGCAGTATTTT